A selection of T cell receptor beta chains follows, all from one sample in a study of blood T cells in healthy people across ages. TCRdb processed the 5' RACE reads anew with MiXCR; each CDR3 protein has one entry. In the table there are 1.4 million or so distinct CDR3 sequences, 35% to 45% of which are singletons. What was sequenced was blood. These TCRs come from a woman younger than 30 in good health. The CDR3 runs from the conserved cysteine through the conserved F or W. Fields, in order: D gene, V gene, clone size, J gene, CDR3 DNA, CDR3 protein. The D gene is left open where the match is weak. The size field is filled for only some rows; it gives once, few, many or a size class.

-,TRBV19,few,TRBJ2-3,TGTGCCAGTAGTATTGTAGGATTCACAGATACGCAGTATTTT,CASSIVGFTDTQYF
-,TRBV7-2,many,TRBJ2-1,TGTGCCAGCAGCTCAAGCGGAGGGGAGTTCTTC,CASSSSGGEFF
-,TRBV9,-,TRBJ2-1,TGTGCCAGCAGCTGCAGGTGGAGCTCCTACAATGAGCAGTTCTTC,CASSCRWSSYNEQFF
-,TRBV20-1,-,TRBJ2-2,TGCAGTGCTAGTGCCCCAACACCTACCGGGGAGCTGTTTTTT,CSASAPTPTGELFF
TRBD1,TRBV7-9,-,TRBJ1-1,TGTGCCAGCAGCCCCCCGGGACAGAGATTGAACACTGAAGCTTTCTTT,CASSPPGQRLNTEAFF
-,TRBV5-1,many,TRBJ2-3,TGCGCCAGCAGCTTACTGGATAGCACAGATACGCAGTATTTT,CASSLLDSTDTQYF
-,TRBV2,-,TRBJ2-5,TGTGCCAGCAGCCCCGCAGGCGCCCACCAAGAGACCCAGTACTTC,CASSPAGAHQETQYF
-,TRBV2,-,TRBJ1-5,TGTGCCAGCAGTGCGGACAGCACCAATCAGCCCCAGCATTTT,CASSADSTNQPQHF
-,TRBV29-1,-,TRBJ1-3,TGCAGCGTGCGGGCAGTCTCTGGAAACACCATATATTTT,CSVRAVSGNTIYF
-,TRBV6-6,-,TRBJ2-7,TGTGCCAGCTTCCCCGGGCCTGACTACGAGCAGTACTTC,CASFPGPDYEQYF
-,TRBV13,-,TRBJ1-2,TGTGCCAGCAGCCACCGGTACAGGACGTATGGCTACACCTTC,CASSHRYRTYGYTF
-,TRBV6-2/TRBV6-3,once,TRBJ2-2,TGTGCCAGCAGTGATCGCATCGGGGAGCTGTTTTTT,CASSDRIGELFF
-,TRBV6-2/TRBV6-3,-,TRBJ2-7,TGTGCCAGCAGTTACCCCCTATCTGACGAGCAGTACTTC,CASSYPLSDEQYF
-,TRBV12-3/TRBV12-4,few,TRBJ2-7,TGTGCCAGCAGTTCTGGTTTGAGCTCCTACAATGAGCAGTACTTC,CASSSGLSSYNEQYF
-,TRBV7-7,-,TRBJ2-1,TGTGCTAGCAGCCCACCCATGACCCCGCTGGGCGATGAGCAGTTCTTC,CASSPPMTPLGDEQFF
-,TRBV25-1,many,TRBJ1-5,TGTGCCAGCAGTGACGGGAGGGGGTCTGGTAGCAATCAGCCCCAGCATTTT,CASSDGRGSGSNQPQHF
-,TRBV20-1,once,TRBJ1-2,TGCAGTGCTAGAGATTATGGGATTCGTGGCTACACCTTC,CSARDYGIRGYTF
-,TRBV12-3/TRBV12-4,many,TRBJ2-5,TGTGCCAGCAGTTCCTGGACGGACCAAGAGACCCAGTACTTC,CASSSWTDQETQYF
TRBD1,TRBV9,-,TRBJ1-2,TGTGCCAGCAGCGTAGAGCCCGGGACAGAGGTGGGCTACACCTTC,CASSVEPGTEVGYTF
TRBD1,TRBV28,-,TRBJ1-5,TGTGCCAGCGGCACCGGGACAGGGGGTCATCAGCCCCAGCATTTT,CASGTGTGGHQPQHF
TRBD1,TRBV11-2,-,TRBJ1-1,TGTGCCAGCAGGTTTTCGACAGGGTCGGGCACTGAAGCTTTCTTT,CASRFSTGSGTEAFF
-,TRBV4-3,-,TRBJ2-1,TGCGCCAGCAGCCTCATCCGGGACTGCTCGCGTGAGCAGTTCTTC,CASSLIRDCSREQFF
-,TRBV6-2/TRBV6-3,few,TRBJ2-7,TGTGCCAGCAGTTACTCGGTAGCGCCGAGTTACGAGCAGTACTTC,CASSYSVAPSYEQYF
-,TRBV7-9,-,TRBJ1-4,TGTGCCAGCAGCGGGGGAGGAGGAGGGGAGTTTTGGAAACTGTTTTTT,CASSGGGGGEFWKLFF
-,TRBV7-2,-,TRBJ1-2,TGTGCCAGCAGCCAGAAGGGTGGCTATGGCTACACCTTC,CASSQKGGYGYTF
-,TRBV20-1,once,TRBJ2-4,TGCAGTGCTCAGGGGGGGGGTGGCATTCAGTACTTC,CSAQGGGGIQYF
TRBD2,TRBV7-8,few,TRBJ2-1,TGTGCCAGCAGCCCAGGGGCGGGGGGTTACAATGAGCAGTTCTTC,CASSPGAGGYNEQFF
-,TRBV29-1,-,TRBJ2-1,TGCAGCGTTGAAGATCGGGGACTGGCCAATGAGCAGTTCTTC,CSVEDRGLANEQFF
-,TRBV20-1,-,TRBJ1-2,TGCAGTGCTAACGGGGGGCCTGACTATGGCTACACCTTC,CSANGGPDYGYTF
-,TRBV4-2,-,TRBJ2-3,TGTGCCAGCAGCCCTCGGACGATTCTGGCAGATACGCAGTATTTT,CASSPRTILADTQYF
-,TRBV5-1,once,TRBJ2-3,TGCGCCAGCAGCGTGACGGGGGGCGAAGATACGCAGTATTTT,CASSVTGGEDTQYF
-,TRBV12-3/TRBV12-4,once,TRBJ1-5,TGTGCCAGCACTACAATGAGGGGTGTGCAGCCCCAGCATTTT,CASTTMRGVQPQHF
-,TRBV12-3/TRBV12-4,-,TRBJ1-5,TGTGCCAGCAGTTTGGGGATCAGGGCAAGTCGGCCCCAGCATTTT,CASSLGIRASRPQHF
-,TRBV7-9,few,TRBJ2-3,TGTGCCAGCAGCCCCCTGAGCGCTAGCACAGATACGCAGTATTTT,CASSPLSASTDTQYF
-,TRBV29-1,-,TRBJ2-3,TGCAGCGTTGACGGTGGGGCTAGCACAGATACGCAGTATTTT,CSVDGGASTDTQYF
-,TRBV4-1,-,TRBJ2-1,TGCGCCAGCAGCCAAGACAGAGGAAGGGGTTCCTACAATGAGCAGTTCTTC,CASSQDRGRGSYNEQFF
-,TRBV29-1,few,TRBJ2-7,TGCAGCGCGAAACTTAGCGGATTCTCCTACGAGCAGTACTTC,CSAKLSGFSYEQYF
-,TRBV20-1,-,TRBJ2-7,TGCAGTGCTCCCCAGACAAACGAGCAGTACTTC,CSAPQTNEQYF
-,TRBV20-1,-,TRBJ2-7,TGCAGTGTGCCCCGAGGGGGAGCGCACGAGCAGTACTTC,CSVPRGGAHEQYF
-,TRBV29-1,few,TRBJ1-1,TGCAGCGTCCTACGGCCGCCCCCCCTGAACACTGAAGCTTTCTTT,CSVLRPPPLNTEAFF
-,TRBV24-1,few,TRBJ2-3,TGTGCCACCAGTCCGGCCTCCGGAAAGGCAGATACGCAGTATTTT,CATSPASGKADTQYF
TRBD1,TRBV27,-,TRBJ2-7,TGTGCCAGCAGTTTCTCGACAGGGGGCTCCTACGGGCAGTACTTC,CASSFSTGGSYGQYF
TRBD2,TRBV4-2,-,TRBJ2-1,TGTGCCAGCAGCCAAGATCCAGGTAGCGGGAGCTTCAATGAGCAGTTCTTC,CASSQDPGSGSFNEQFF
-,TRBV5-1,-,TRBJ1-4,TGCGCCAGCACCCCGATGGCCAGGGGTAATGAAAAACTGTTTTTT,CASTPMARGNEKLFF
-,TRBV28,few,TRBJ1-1,TGTGCCAGCAGTTTATCGGTTGCGAGAACTGAAGCTTTCTTT,CASSLSVARTEAFF
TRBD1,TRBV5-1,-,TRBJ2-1,TGCGCCAGCAGTTTGCCGGGACAGGGGGTGTATGAGCAGTTCTTC,CASSLPGQGVYEQFF
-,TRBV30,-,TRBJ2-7,TGTGCCTGGAGTCTGGGACTTGTCAACGAGCAGTACTTC,CAWSLGLVNEQYF
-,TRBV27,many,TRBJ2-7,TGTGCCAGCAGCTTCCTATCCTACGAGCAGTACTTC,CASSFLSYEQYF
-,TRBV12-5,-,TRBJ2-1,TGTGCTAGTGGTTGGAGCTCCTACAATGAGCAGTTCTTC,CASGWSSYNEQFF
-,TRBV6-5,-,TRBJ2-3,TGTGCCAGCAGTTACTCGAATCGCGGAACCACAGATACGCAGTATTTT,CASSYSNRGTTDTQYF
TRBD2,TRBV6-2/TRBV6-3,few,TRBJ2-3,TGTGCCAGCAAACTAGCGGGGGGAAGCACAGATACGCAGTATTTT,CASKLAGGSTDTQYF
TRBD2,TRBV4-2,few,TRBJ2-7,TGTGCCAGCAGCGTACAGACTAGCGGGATTCCGTACGAGCAGTACTTC,CASSVQTSGIPYEQYF